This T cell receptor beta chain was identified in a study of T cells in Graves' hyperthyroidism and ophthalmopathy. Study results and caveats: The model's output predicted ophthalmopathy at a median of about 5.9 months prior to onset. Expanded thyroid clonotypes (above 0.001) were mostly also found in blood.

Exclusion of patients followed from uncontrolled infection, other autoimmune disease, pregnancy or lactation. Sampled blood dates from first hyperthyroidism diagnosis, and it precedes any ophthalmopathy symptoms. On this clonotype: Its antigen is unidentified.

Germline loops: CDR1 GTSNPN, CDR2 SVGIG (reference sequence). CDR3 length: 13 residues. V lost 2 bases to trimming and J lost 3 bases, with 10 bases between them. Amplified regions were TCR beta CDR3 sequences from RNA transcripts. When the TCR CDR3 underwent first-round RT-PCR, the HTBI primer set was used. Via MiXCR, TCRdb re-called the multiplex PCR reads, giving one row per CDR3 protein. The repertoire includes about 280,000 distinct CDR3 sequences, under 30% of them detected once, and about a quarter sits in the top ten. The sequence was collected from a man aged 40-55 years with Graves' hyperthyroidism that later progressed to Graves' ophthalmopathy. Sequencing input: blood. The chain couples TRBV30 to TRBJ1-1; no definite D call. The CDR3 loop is CAWSPRPDTEAFF. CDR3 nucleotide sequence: TGTGCCTGGAGTCCCCGCCCGGACACTGAAGCTTTCTTT.